This T cell receptor beta chain came from a study of blood T cell repertoires in COVID-19. Study-wide context: The origin of the acute and convalescent COVID-19 samples was the United States, Italy and Spain. PBMCs, B-cell-depleted T cells, or T cells were the source of the cDNA or gDNA that made up the material.

Study processing details: Reference gene primer amplification in the assay estimated nucleated cell counts. Some clones are missing from TCRdb's copy, which holds only in-frame ones; the method was immunoSEQ multiplex PCR. V and J calls and clone size come straight from that table; D and trimming were deduced from the DNA. Here the sample spans fewer than 350,000 clones, approximately 83% being singletons. Germline V gives CDR1 ENHRY, CDR2 SYGVKD. This CDR3 is built from 14 residues. V was clipped by 7 bases and J by 0 bases; unmatched bases: 3. The chain joins TRBV10-3 to TRBJ1-5; 7 positions agree with TRBD1. The receptor comes from a woman in her 30s who had recovered from COVID-19. Sequenced: peripheral blood. CDR3 DNA: TGTGCCATCACTCAGGGGGGTAGCAATCAGCCCCAGCATTTT. It specifies CAITQGGSNQPQHF.